The 4 T cell receptor beta chains given below trace back to one sample, sequenced in a study of CD8+ T cells in alopecia areata. Extraction and reverse transcription of RNA yielded cDNA as the sequencing template. Only in-frame clones appear in the TCRdb table, and some are missing; sequencing was by immunoSEQ multiplex PCR. Counted here are 150,000 to 200,000 clones, 50% to 70% occurring once; the ten biggest clones make up roughly 14%. Sample: CD4+ T cells sorted from blood, taken at week 0. Every receptor here comes from a human donor with alopecia areata.

This rearrangement joins TRBV27 to TRBJ1-6; no reliable D call. Germline V gene sequence: CDR1 MNHEY, CDR2 SMNVEV (reference sequence). The V end lost 5 bases, the J end lost 6 bases, and 11 bases lay between the germline ends. CDR3 length: 14 residues. The CDR3 coding sequence is TGTGCCAGCAGTCTCGACATCCTTAATTCACCCCTCCACTTT. Protein sequence: CASSLDILNSPLHF.

J is TRBJ1-6 and V is TRBV5-6; 7 bases map to TRBD1. The CDR3 totals 14 residues. CDR1 SGHDT and CDR2 YYEEEE come from the germline V gene. V lost 4 bases and J lost 7; bases outside the gene matches: 5. Here the CDR3 DNA reads TGTGCCAGCAGCAGTTCAGGGGGAAATTCACCCCTCCACTTT. It yields the protein CASSSSGGNSPLHF.

The rearrangement joins TRBV5-6 to TRBJ2-5, with D perhaps being TRBD1 or TRBD2 (7 bases each). The CDR3 loop spans 16 amino acids. CDR1 SGHDT and CDR2 YYEEEE come from the germline V gene. V was shortened by 3 bases and J by 2 bases, with 17 bases between the two germline ends. This CDR3 reads CASSSGGDSRQETQYF. In DNA, the CDR3 is TGTGCCAGCAGCTCTGGGGGGGACAGTCGACAAGAGACCCAGTACTTC.

For this clone: This sample also contains other DNA sequences that code for the same CDR3. This chain joins TRBV29-1 and TRBJ2-3, with D perhaps TRBD1 (6 bases). CDR3 length: 12 residues. CDR1 SQVTM and CDR2 ANQGSEA come from the germline V gene. V was shortened by 0 bases and J by 5 bases, with 6 bases between the two germline ends. The CDR3 spells CSVEEGGDTQYF. CDR3 in DNA: TGCAGCGTTGAAGAAGGGGGAGATACGCAGTATTTT.